These 22 T cell receptor beta chains share one sample of origin, sequenced in a study of response to subunit inactivated influenza vaccine. TCRdb re-called the RT-PCR reads through MiXCR, storing one row per CDR3 protein. The repertoire holds around 530,000 distinct CDR3 sequences, with approximately 15% as singletons. This sample comprised CD4+ T cells sorted from PBMCs, obtained around 25 months after vaccination. The receptors stem from a man aged 50 to 69 who received an inactivated influenza vaccine.

This clonotype has just a few counts. The genes are TRBV20-1 and TRBJ1-4; D not resolved. Germline V CDR1 and CDR2: DFQATT, SNEGSKA (reference sequence). The CDR3 is made up of 12 amino acids. Trimming stripped 3 bases from V and 7 bases from J, with 9 bases between. The CDR3 sequence is CSASGLAEKLFF. DNA of the CDR3: TGCAGTGCTAGTGGTCTAGCTGAAAAACTGTTTTTT.

This clonotype was seen a handful of times. The rearrangement uses TRBV5-1 and TRBJ2-5; 7 bases fit TRBD1. This CDR3 is built from 15 residues. After removal of 1 base from V and 1 base from J, the junction contained 4 bases not matched to a gene. Germline values: CDR1 SGHRS, CDR2 YFSETQ. The chain's CDR3 is CASSLHGTAQETQYF. CDR3 nucleotide sequence: TGCGCCAGCAGCTTGCATGGGACAGCCCAAGAGACCCAGTACTTC.

This clonotype was counted many times. The chain uses TRBV27 and TRBJ2-1; 7 bases align to TRBD1. V trimming: 3 bases; J trimming: 8 bases; junction bases outside the gene matches: 10. CDR3 length: 15 residues. In germline, CDR1 is MNHEY, CDR2 SMNVEV (reference sequence). DNA for the CDR3: TGTGCCAGCAGTTTCCCCGGGACAGCGAACGATGAGCAGTTCTTC. Translating it yields CASSFPGTANDEQFF.

This clonotype occurred a few times. The rearrangement joins TRBV20-1 to TRBJ2-7, with D possibly TRBD1 on 6 matching bases. V dropped 6 bases and J dropped 3 bases, with 21 bases sitting between them. The V gene's germline CDR1 is DFQATT and CDR2 SNEGSKA (reference sequence). This CDR3 has 15 residues. CDR3 DNA: TGCAGTGCGCCCCGGCAACAGGGCTTAATCTACGAGCAGTACTTC. Translated, it gives CSAPRQQGLIYEQYF.

This clonotype was counted at least ten times. This chain uses TRBV7-8 with TRBJ1-1; D unclear. Between the trimmed V and J ends, which lost 1 base and 2 bases, there was a span of 11 bases. The CDR3 length is 15 residues. Germline-derived CDR1 and CDR2 are SGHVS and FQNEAQ. The CDR3 sequence is CASSLVRTENTEAFF. The DNA of the CDR3 is TGTGCCAGCAGCTTAGTAAGAACAGAAAACACTGAAGCTTTCTTT.

In its sample, this clonotype was seen many times. The V call is TRBV20-1, the J call TRBJ1-5, with a tentative D call TRBD1 (5 bases). V was shortened by 2 bases and J by 1 base, with 15 bases between the two germline ends. The CDR3 loop spans 16 amino acids. From germline, CDR1 is DFQATT and CDR2 SNEGSKA (reference sequence). The CDR3 reads CSARKKAGHSNQPQHF. In nucleotides, the CDR3 is TGCAGTGCTAGAAAAAAGGCAGGGCACAGCAATCAGCCCCAGCATTTT.

The chain employs TRBV29-1 and TRBJ2-7, with 7 bases identical to TRBD1. The CDR3 spans 13 residues. CDR1 and CDR2 from the germline V gene are SQVTM and ANQGSEA. The trim removed 7 bases at V and 2 bases at J, leaving 8 bases unmatched. For the CDR3, the DNA is TGCAGCGCAGCGAGGGGGCGAGCCTACGAGCAGTACTTC. Translation: CSAARGRAYEQYF.

The rearrangement uses TRBV9 and TRBJ1-4; no clear D gene. V shed 5 bases and J shed 0 bases, with 8 bases lying between them. Per the germline V gene, CDR1 is SGDLS and CDR2 is YYNGEE. There are 14 residues in the CDR3. The CDR3: CASSISPTNEKLFF. The CDR3 coding sequence is TGTGCCAGCAGTATCAGCCCAACTAATGAAAAACTGTTTTTT.

This clonotype was seen a handful of times. The junction departs from the called germline gene at one end, perhaps through a read error. This chain joins TRBV3-1 and TRBJ2-7; D may match TRBD1 or TRBD2 (8 bases each). The CDR3 has 22 residues. The V gene's germline CDR1 is LGHDT and CDR2 YNNKEL (reference sequence). The CDR3 coding sequence is TGTGCCAGCAGCCGGGTCTTGGCAGGACAGGGTTACAGCGGGAGCGGCTCCAACGAGCAGTACTTC. Amino acids: CASSRVLAGQGYSGSGSNEQYF.

This clonotype showed up just a few times. This rearrangement joins TRBV20-1 to TRBJ2-7, with 7 bases that match TRBD2. The CDR3 is made up of 16 amino acids. V gave up 0 bases and J gave up 2 bases; unmatched junction bases: 10. Germline CDR1 reads DFQATT; CDR2 reads SNEGSKA (reference sequence). The CDR3 protein is CSARDSELAQTYEQYF. The CDR3 nucleotides read TGCAGTGCTAGAGACTCGGAACTAGCGCAAACCTACGAGCAGTACTTC.

This chain joins TRBV12-3 or TRBV12-4 and TRBJ2-7; D is perhaps TRBD1 (5 bases). V lost 2 bases and J lost 6, with 14 bases in between. The CDR3 has 14 residues. The DNA for the CDR3 is TGTGCCAGCAGTTTACAGGGTTGGGCTGCCGAGCAGTACTTC. Protein sequence: CASSLQGWAAEQYF.

The chain combines TRBV9 with TRBJ2-1, with D hard to call. Germline V lookup: CDR1 SGDLS, CDR2 YYNGEE. Trimming removed 4 bases from V and 5 bases from J, with 10 bases in between. The CDR3 runs 13 residues. The CDR3 nucleotides read TGTGCCAGCAGCCCTCACCTTAACAATGAGCAGTTCTTC. This codes for CASSPHLNNEQFF.

This chain uses TRBV11-2 with TRBJ2-5, with TRBD2 as a possible D gene (6 bases). The CDR3 is made up of 16 amino acids. Per the germline V gene, CDR1 is SGHAT and CDR2 is FQNNGV. Between the trimmed V and J ends, which lost 5 bases and 7 bases, there was a span of 23 bases. DNA of the CDR3: TGTGCCAGCAGCCCCGGACTATTACAAGAACCTTGGACCCAGTACTTC. Its protein is CASSPGLLQEPWTQYF.

In this sample, this clonotype turned up a few times. The chain joins TRBV5-1 to TRBJ2-7; D is undetermined. The CDR3 loop spans 14 amino acids. The germline V gene encodes CDR1 SGHRS and CDR2 YFSETQ. V lost 1 base and J lost 7, with 15 bases in between. In nucleotides, the CDR3 is TGCGCCAGCAGCTTGAACACGGAGTGGGGAGAGCAGTACTTC. This gives the protein CASSLNTEWGEQYF.

A few counts support this clonotype. V gene TRBV6-1 combines with J gene TRBJ1-2, with TRBD1 matching over 9 bases. V shed 2 bases and J 5 bases; nucleotides not matched to a gene: 3. Germline assignment: CDR1 MNHNS and CDR2 SASEGT. This CDR3 spans 14 amino acids. In DNA form, the CDR3 reads TGTGCCAGCAGTGAAAAGGGACAGGGATATGGCTACACCTTC. Its protein is CASSEKGQGYGYTF.

This clonotype was counted a few times. The chain links TRBV2 to TRBJ1-5; 7 bases fit TRBD1. This CDR3 spans 14 amino acids. The V gene end was trimmed by 9 bases and the J gene end by 0 bases; junction bases not matched to a gene: 5. In germline, CDR1 is SNHLY, CDR2 FYNNEI. CDR3 sequence reads: CASQGGVSNQPQHF. In DNA form, the CDR3 reads TGTGCCAGTCAGGGGGGGGTTAGCAATCAGCCCCAGCATTTT.

This clonotype was seen at least ten times. The chain recombines TRBV6-5 with TRBJ2-1, with 9 bases fitting TRBD2. Trimming removed 2 bases from V and 7 bases from J; junction bases left unmatched: 6. The germline V gene has CDR1 MNHEY and CDR2 SVGAGI. There are 15 residues in the CDR3. The CDR3 loop reads CASSYMRTSENEQFF. DNA for the CDR3: TGTGCCAGCAGTTACATGAGGACTAGCGAGAATGAGCAGTTCTTC.

The chain carries TRBV3-1 and TRBJ1-1, with D unresolved. The V end lost 2 bases, the J end lost 1 base, and 5 bases lay between the germline ends. Germline assignment: CDR1 LGHDT and CDR2 YNNKEL (reference sequence). CDR3 length: 13 residues. The CDR3 sequence is CASSQIENTEAFF. The CDR3 DNA reads TGTGCCAGCAGCCAAATAGAGAACACTGAAGCTTTCTTT. The full variable domain, its missing parts supplied by reference TRBV3-1 and TRBJ1-1, is DTAVSQTPKYLVTQMGNDKSIKCEQNLGHDTMYWYKQDSKKFLKIMFSYNNKELIINETVPNRFSPKSPDKAHLNLHINSLELGDSAVYFCASSQIENTEAFFGQGTRLTVV.

With regard to this clonotype: A much larger clonotype is one base distant, so this may be a read error. This chain uses TRBV7-2 with TRBJ2-1; D not certain. This CDR3 has 14 amino acids. The germline CDR1 and CDR2 sequences are SGHTA and FQGNSA. V lost 5 bases and J lost 8, with 16 bases in between. The CDR3 reads CASSRSADLDEQFF. In DNA form, the CDR3 reads TGTGCCAGCAGCCGCAGTGCCGATCTCGATGAGCAGTTCTTC.

This chain uses TRBV18 with TRBJ2-3; a weak D match, TRBD1 (6 bases). With 0 bases removed from V and 4 bases from J, the gap between germline ends came to 11 bases. Germline V gives CDR1 KGHSH, CDR2 LQKENI. The CDR3 covers 15 residues. CDR3 residues: CASSPPGRGADTQYF. The CDR3, as DNA: TGTGCCAGCTCACCACCGGGCAGGGGAGCAGATACGCAGTATTTT.

In its sample, this clonotype was seen a few times. V is TRBV20-1 and J is TRBJ2-3; 11 bases agree with TRBD2. The CDR3 is made up of 13 amino acids. Germline V gives CDR1 DFQATT, CDR2 SNEGSKA (reference sequence). CDR3 sequence: CSKILAGVDTQYF. The DNA for the CDR3 is TGCAGCAAAATACTAGCGGGGGTGGATACGCAGTATTTT.

Comment on this clonotype: A much bigger clone sits one base away, suggesting this may be a read error. The chain's CDR3 is CASSNVNTEAFF. For the CDR3, the DNA is TGTGCCAGCAGTAACGTGAACACTGAAGCTTTCTTT. V gene TRBV25-1 combines with J gene TRBJ1-1; D not certain. Trimming stripped 5 bases from V and 0 bases from J, with 4 bases between. The CDR3 runs to 12 residues. The V gene's germline CDR1 is MGHDK and CDR2 SYGVNS.